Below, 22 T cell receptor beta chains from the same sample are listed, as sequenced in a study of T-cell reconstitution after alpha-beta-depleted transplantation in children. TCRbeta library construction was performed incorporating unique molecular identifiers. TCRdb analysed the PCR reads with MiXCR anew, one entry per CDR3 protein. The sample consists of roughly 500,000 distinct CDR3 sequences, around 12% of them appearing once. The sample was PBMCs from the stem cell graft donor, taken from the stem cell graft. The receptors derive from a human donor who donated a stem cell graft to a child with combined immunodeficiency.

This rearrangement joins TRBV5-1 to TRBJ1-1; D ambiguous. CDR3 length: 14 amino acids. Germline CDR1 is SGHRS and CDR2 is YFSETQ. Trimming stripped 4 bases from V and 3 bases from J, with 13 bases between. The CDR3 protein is CASSEWVVDTEAFF. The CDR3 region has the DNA TGCGCCAGCAGCGAGTGGGTGGTGGACACTGAAGCTTTCTTT. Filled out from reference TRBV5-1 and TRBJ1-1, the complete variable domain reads KAGVTQTPRYLIKTRGQQVTLSCSPISGHRSVSWYQQTPGQGLQFLFEYFSETQRNKGNFPGRFSGRQFSNSRSEMNVSTLELGDSALYLCASSEWVVDTEAFFGQGTRLTVV.

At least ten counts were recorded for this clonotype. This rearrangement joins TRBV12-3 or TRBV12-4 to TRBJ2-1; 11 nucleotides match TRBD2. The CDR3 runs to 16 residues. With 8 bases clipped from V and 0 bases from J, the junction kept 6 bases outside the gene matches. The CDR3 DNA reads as TGTGCCAGCGGATCGACTAGCGGGGCCTCCTACAATGAGCAGTTCTTC. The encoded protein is CASGSTSGASYNEQFF.

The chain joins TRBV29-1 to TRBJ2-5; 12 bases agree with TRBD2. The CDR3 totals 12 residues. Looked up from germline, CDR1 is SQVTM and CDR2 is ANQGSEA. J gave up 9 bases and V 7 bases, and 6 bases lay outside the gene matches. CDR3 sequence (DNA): TGCAGCGCTTGGACTAGCGGGGAGGCCCAGTACTTC. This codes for CSAWTSGEAQYF.

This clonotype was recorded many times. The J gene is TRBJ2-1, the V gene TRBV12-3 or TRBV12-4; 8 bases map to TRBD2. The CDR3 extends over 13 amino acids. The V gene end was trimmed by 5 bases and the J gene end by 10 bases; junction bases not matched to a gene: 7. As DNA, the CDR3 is TGTGCCAGCAGTAAGCGGGGGACGGGGGAGCAGTTCTTC. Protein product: CASSKRGTGEQFF.

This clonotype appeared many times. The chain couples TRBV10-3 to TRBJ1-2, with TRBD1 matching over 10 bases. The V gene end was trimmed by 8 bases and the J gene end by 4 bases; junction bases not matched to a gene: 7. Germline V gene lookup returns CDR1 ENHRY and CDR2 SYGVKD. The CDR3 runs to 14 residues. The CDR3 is CAIQAGTGVYGYTF. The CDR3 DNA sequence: TGTGCCATCCAAGCCGGGACAGGGGTCTATGGCTACACCTTC.

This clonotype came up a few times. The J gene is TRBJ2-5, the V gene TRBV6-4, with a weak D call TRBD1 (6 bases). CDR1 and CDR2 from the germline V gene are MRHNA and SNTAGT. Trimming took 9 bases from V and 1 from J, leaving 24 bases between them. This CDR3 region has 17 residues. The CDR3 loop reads CASTPLRDKGLQETQYF. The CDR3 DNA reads TGTGCCAGTACCCCCTTAAGGGACAAAGGCCTCCAAGAGACCCAGTACTTC.

The CDR3 spells CASRRSGGAGDTQYF. Here the CDR3 DNA reads TGTGCCAGCAGACGCAGCGGGGGGGCCGGAGATACGCAGTATTTT. The chain uses TRBV25-1 and TRBJ2-3; 10 bases fit TRBD2. This CDR3 contains 15 residues. The ends lost 6 bases at V and 5 bases at J; junction bases unmatched: 8. Per the germline V gene, CDR1 is MGHDK and CDR2 is SYGVNS.

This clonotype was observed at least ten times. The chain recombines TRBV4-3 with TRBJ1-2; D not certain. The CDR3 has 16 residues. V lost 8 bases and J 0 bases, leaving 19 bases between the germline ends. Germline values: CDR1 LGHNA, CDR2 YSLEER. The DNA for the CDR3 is TGCGCCAGCCGGGCGGGAATAGGTGTAGCTAACTATGGCTACACCTTC. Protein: CASRAGIGVANYGYTF.

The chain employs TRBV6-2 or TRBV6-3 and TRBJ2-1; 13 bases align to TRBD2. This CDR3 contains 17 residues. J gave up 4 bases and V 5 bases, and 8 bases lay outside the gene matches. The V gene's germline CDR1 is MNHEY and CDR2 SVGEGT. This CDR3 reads CASSRLAGGLLYNEQFF. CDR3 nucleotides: TGTGCCAGCAGTCGACTAGCGGGGGGCCTATTGTACAATGAGCAGTTCTTC.

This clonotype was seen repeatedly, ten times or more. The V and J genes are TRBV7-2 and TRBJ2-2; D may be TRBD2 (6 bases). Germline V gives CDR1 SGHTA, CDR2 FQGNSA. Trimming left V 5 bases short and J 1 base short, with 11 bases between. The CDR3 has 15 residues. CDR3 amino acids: CASSPGTGNTGELFF. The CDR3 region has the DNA TGTGCCAGCAGCCCCGGGACTGGGAACACCGGGGAGCTGTTTTTT. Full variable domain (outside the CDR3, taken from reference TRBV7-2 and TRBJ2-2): GAGVSQSPSNKVTEKGKDVELRCDPISGHTALYWYRQSLGQGLEFLIYFQGNSAPDKSGLPSDRFSAERTGGSVSTLTIQRTQQEDSAVYLCASSPGTGNTGELFFGEGSRLTVL.

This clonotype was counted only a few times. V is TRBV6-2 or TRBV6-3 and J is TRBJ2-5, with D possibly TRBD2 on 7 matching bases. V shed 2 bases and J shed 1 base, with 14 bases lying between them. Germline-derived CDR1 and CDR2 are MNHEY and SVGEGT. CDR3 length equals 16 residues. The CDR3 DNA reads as TGTGCCAGCAGTTACGGCGGGGGCCCTTCCCAAGAGACCCAGTACTTC. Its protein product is CASSYGGGPSQETQYF.

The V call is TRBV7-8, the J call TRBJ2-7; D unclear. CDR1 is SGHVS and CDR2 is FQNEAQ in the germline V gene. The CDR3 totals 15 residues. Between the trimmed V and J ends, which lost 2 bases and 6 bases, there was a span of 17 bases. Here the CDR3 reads CASSLLPHSFVEQYF. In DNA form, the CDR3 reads TGTGCCAGCAGCTTACTACCACACTCATTCGTCGAGCAGTACTTC. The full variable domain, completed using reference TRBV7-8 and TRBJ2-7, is GAGVSQSPRYKVAKRGQDVALRCDPISGHVSLFWYQQALGQGPEFLTYFQNEAQLDKSGLPSDRFFAERPEGSVSTLKIQRTQQEDSAVYLCASSLLPHSFVEQYFGPGTRLTVT.

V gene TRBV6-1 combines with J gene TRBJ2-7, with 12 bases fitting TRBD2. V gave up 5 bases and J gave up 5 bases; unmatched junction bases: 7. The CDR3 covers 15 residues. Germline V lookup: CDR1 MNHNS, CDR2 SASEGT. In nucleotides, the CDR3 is TGTGCCAGCAGTCGCGCGACTAGCGGGAGCGACGAGCAGTACTTC. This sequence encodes CASSRATSGSDEQYF.

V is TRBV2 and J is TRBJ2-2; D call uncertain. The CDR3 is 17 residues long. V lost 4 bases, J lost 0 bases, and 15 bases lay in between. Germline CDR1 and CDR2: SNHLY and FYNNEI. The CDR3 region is CASSGVRRSANTGELFF. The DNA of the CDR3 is TGTGCCAGCAGTGGAGTTCGGCGGTCCGCGAACACCGGGGAGCTGTTTTTT.

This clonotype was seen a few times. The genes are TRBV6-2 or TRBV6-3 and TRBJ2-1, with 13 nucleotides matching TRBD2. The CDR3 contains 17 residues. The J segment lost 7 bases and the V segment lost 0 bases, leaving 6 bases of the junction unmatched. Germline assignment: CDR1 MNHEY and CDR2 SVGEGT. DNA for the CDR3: TGTGCCAGCAGTTACTCGAGAATACTAGCGGGAGGGAATGAGCAGTTCTTC. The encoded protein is CASSYSRILAGGNEQFF.

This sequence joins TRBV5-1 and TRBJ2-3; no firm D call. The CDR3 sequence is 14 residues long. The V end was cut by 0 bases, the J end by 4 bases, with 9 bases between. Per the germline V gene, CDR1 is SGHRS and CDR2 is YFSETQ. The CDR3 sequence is CASSLVTLSDTQYF. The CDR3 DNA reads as TGCGCCAGCAGCTTGGTAACTTTATCAGATACGCAGTATTTT.

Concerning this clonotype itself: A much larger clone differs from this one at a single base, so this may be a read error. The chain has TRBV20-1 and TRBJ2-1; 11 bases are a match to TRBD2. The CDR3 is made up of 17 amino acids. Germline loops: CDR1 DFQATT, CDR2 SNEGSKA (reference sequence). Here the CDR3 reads CCASGGTGFSSYNEQFF. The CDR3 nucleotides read TGCTGTGCTAGCGGGGGGACCGGATTCAGCTCCTACAATGAGCAGTTCTTC.

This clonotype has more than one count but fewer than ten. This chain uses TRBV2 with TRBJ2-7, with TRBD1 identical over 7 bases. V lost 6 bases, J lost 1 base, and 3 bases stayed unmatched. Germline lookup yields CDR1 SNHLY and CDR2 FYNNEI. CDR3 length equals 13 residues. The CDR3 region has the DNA TGTGCCAGCAGGGAGACAGGGTCCTACGAGCAGTACTTC. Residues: CASRETGSYEQYF. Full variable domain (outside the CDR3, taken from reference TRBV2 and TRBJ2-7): EPEVTQTPSHQVTQMGQEVILRCVPISNHLYFYWYRQILGQKVEFLVSFYNNEISEKSEIFDDQFSVERPDGSNFTLKIRSTKLEDSAMYFCASRETGSYEQYFGPGTRLTVT.

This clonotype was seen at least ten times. The CDR3 nucleotides read TGCAGTGCTAGGGGACAGTCGATCCAAGAGACCCAGTACTTC. It yields the protein CSARGQSIQETQYF. The chain links TRBV20-1 to TRBJ2-5, with 7 positions matching TRBD1. Germline CDR1 and CDR2: DFQATT and SNEGSKA (reference sequence). With 3 bases clipped from V and 1 base from J, the junction kept 5 bases outside the gene matches. The CDR3 is 14 amino acids.

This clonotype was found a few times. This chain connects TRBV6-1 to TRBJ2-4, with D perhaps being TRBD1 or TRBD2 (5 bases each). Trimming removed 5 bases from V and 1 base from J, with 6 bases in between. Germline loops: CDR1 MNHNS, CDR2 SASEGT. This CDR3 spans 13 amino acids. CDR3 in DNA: TGTGCCAGCAGTCGGGGCGCCAAAAACATTCAGTACTTC. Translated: CASSRGAKNIQYF.

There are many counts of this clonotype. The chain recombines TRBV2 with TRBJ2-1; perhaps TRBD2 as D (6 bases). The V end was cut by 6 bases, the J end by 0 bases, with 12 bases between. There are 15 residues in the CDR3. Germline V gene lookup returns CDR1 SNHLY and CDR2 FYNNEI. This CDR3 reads CASRKGGSSYNEQFF. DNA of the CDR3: TGTGCCAGCAGGAAGGGAGGCAGCTCCTACAATGAGCAGTTCTTC. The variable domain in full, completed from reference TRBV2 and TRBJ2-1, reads EPEVTQTPSHQVTQMGQEVILRCVPISNHLYFYWYRQILGQKVEFLVSFYNNEISEKSEIFDDQFSVERPDGSNFTLKIRSTKLEDSAMYFCASRKGGSSYNEQFFGPGTRLTVL.

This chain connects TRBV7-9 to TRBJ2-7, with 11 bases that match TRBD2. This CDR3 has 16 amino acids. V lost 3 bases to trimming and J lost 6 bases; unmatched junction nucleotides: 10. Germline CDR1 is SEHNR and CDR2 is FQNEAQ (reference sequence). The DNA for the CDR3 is TGTGCCAGCAGCTTCCATACTAGCGGGAGAAAGGGCGAGCAGTACTTC. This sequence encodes CASSFHTSGRKGEQYF.